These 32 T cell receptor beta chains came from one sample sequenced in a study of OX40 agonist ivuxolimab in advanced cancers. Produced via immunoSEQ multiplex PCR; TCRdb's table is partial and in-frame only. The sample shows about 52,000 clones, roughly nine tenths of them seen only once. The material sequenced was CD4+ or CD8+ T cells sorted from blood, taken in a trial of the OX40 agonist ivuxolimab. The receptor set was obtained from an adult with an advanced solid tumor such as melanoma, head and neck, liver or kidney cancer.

Here the CDR3 DNA reads TGCGCCAGTCGTGAGGGGAGGCTACTAAGGGGGGCCAACGTCCTGACTTTC. This codes for CASREGRLLRGANVLTF. The genes are TRBV5-1 and TRBJ2-6, with D perhaps TRBD2 (6 bases). CDR1 is SGHRS and CDR2 is YFSETQ in the germline V gene. The CDR3 covers 17 residues. V dropped 8 bases and J dropped 4 bases, with 22 bases sitting between them. Drawing the rest from reference TRBV5-1 and TRBJ2-6, the complete variable domain is KAGVTQTPRYLIKTRGQQVTLSCSPISGHRSVSWYQQTPGQGLQFLFEYFSETQRNKGNFPGRFSGRQFSNSRSEMNVSTLELGDSALYLCASREGRLLRGANVLTFGAGSRLTVL.

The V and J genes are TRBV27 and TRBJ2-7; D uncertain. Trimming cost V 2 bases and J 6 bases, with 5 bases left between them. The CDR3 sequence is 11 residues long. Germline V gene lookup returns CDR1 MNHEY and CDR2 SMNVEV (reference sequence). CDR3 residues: CASSLGFEQYF. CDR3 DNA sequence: TGTGCCAGCAGTTTAGGGTTCGAGCAGTACTTC.

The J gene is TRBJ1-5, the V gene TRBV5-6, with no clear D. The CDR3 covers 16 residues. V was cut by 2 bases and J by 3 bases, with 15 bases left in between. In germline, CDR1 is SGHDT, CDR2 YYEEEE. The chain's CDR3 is CASSFRGRGINQPQHF. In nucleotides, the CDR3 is TGTGCCAGCAGCTTTCGGGGAAGAGGGATCAATCAGCCCCAGCATTTT.

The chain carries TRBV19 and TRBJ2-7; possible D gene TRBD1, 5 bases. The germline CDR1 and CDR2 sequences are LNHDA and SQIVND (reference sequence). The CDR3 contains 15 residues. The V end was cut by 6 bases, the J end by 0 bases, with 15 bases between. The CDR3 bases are TGTGCCAGTAGATTACGATACAGGAGCTCCTACGAGCAGTACTTC. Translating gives CASRLRYRSSYEQYF. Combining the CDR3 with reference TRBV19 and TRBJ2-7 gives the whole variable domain DGGITQSPKYLFRKEGQNVTLSCEQNLNHDAMYWYRQDPGQGLRLIYYSQIVNDFQKGDIAEGYSVSREKKESFPLTVTSAQKNPTAFYLCASRLRYRSSYEQYFGPGTRLTVT.

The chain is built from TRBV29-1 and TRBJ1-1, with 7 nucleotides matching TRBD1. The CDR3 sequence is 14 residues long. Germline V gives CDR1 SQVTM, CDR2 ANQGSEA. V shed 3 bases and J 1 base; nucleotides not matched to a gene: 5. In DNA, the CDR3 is TGCAGCGTTGAGGCCAGGGGGACGAACACTGAAGCTTTCTTT. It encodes CSVEARGTNTEAFF.

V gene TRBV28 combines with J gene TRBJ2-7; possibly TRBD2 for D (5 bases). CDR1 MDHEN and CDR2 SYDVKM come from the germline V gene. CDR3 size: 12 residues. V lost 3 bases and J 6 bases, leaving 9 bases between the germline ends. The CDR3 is CASSFLGIEQYF. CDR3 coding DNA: TGTGCCAGCAGTTTCCTCGGGATCGAGCAGTACTTC.

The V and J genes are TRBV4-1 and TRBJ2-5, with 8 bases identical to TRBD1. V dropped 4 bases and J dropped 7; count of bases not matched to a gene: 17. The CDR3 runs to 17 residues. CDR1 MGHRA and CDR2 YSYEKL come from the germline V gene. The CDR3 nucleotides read TGCGCCAGCAGCCCGGCACCGGGACAGGTCGACCTGGGGACCCAGTACTTC. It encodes CASSPAPGQVDLGTQYF.

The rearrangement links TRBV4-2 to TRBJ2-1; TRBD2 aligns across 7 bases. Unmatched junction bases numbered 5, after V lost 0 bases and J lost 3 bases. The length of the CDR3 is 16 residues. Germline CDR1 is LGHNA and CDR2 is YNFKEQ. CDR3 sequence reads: CASSQDLGLGYNEQFF. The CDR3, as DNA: TGTGCCAGCAGCCAAGATCTAGGACTAGGCTACAATGAGCAGTTCTTC.

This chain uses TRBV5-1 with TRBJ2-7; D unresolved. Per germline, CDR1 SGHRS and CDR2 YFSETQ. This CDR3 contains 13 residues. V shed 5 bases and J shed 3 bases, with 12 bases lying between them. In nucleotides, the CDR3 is TGCGCCAGCAGTCGAACCGACGGCTACGAGCAGTACTTC. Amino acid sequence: CASSRTDGYEQYF.

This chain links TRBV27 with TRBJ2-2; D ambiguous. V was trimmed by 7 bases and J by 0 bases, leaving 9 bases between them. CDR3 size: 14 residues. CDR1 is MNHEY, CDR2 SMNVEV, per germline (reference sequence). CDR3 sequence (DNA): TGTGCCAGCACAGAGTTATCGAACACCGGGGAGCTGTTTTTT. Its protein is CASTELSNTGELFF.

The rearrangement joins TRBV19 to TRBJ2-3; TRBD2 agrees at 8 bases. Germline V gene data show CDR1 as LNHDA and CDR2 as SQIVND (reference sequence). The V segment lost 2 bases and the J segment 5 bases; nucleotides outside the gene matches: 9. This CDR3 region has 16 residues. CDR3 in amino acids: CASSIKERGPGDTQYF. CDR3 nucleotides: TGTGCCAGTAGTATAAAGGAGCGGGGGCCGGGAGATACGCAGTATTTT.

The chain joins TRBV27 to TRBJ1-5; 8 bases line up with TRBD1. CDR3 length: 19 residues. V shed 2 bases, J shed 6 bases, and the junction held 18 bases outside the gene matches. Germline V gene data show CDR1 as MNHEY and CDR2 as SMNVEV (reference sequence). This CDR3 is CASSLHRGLRGRVVQPQHF. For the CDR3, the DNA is TGTGCCAGCAGTTTACACCGGGGCCTCAGGGGGCGGGTAGTTCAGCCCCAGCATTTT.

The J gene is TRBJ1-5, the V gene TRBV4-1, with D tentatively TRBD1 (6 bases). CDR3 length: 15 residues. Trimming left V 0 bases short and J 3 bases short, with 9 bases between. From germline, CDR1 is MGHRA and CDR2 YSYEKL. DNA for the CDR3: TGCGCCAGCAGCCAAGAGTCAGGGGCCAATCAGCCCCAGCATTTT. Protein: CASSQESGANQPQHF.

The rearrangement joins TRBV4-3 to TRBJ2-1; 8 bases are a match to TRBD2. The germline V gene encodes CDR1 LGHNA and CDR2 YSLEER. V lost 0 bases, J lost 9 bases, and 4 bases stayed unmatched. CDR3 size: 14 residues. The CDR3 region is CASSQDGLAGEQFF. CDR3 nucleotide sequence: TGCGCCAGCAGCCAAGACGGACTAGCTGGTGAGCAGTTCTTC.

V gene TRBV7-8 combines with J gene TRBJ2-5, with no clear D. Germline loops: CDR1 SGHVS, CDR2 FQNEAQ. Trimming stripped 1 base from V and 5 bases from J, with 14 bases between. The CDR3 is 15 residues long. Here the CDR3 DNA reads TGTGCCAGCAGCTTAGAGGTTGCCGGCTTGGAGACCCAGTACTTC. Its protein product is CASSLEVAGLETQYF.

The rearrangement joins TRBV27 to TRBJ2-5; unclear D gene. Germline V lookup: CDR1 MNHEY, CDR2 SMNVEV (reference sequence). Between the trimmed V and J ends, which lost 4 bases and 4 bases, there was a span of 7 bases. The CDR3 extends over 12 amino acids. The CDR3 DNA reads TGTGCCAGCAGTTACCCCGGAGAGACCCAGTACTTC. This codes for CASSYPGETQYF.

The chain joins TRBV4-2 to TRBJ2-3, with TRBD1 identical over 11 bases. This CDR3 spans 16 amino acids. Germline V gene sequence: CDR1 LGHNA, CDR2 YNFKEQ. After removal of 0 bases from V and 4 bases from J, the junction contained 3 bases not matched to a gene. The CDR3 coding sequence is TGTGCCAGCAGCCAAGAAGGGGGACAGGGGGCAGATACGCAGTATTTT. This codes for CASSQEGGQGADTQYF.

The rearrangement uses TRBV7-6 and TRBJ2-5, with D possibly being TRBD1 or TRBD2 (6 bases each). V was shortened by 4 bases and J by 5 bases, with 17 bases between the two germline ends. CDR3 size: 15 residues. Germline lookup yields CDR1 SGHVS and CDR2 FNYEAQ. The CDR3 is CASSSLGGRGETQYF. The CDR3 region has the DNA TGTGCCAGCAGCTCCCTCGGGGGCCGGGGGGAGACCCAGTACTTC.

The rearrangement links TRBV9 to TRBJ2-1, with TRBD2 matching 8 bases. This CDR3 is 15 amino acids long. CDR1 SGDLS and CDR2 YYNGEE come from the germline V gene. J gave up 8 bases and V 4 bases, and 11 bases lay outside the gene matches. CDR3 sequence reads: CASSSQGTSLHEQFF. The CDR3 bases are TGTGCCAGCAGCTCCCAGGGGACTAGTCTTCATGAGCAGTTCTTC.

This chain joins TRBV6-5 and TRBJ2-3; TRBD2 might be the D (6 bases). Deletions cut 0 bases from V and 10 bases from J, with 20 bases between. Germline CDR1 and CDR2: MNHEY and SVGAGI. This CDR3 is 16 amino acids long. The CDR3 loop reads CASSYSPWDLARAQYF. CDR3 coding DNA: TGTGCCAGCAGTTACTCTCCTTGGGACCTAGCGAGGGCGCAGTATTTT.

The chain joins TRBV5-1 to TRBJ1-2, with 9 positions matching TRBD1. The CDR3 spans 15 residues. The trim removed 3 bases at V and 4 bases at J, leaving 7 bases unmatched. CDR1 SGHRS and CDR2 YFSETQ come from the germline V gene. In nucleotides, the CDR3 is TGCGCCAGCAGCTCCCGGGGACAGGGCCTCTATGGCTACACCTTC. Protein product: CASSSRGQGLYGYTF. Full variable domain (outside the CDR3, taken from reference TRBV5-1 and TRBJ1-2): KAGVTQTPRYLIKTRGQQVTLSCSPISGHRSVSWYQQTPGQGLQFLFEYFSETQRNKGNFPGRFSGRQFSNSRSEMNVSTLELGDSALYLCASSSRGQGLYGYTFGSGTRLTVV.

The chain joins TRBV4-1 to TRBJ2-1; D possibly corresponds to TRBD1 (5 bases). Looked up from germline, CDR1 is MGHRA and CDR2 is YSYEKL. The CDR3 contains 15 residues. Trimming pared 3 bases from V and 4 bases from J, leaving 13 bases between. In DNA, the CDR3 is TGCGCCAGCAGCCAGAACAGGAATCAATACAATGAGCAGTTCTTC. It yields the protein CASSQNRNQYNEQFF.

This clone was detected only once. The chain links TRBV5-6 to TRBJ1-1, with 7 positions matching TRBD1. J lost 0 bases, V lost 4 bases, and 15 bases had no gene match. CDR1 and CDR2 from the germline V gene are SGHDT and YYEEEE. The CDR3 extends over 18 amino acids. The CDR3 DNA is TGTGCCAGCAGCCCACCCCCGTGGCAGGGGGACATGAACACTGAAGCTTTCTTT. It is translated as CASSPPPWQGDMNTEAFF.

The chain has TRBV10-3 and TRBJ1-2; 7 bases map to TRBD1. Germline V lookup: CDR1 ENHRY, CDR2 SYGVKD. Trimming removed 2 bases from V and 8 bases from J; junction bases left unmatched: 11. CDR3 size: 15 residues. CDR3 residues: CAISELGTEGFGYTF. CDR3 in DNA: TGTGCCATCAGTGAGCTCGGGACAGAGGGGTTCGGCTACACCTTC.

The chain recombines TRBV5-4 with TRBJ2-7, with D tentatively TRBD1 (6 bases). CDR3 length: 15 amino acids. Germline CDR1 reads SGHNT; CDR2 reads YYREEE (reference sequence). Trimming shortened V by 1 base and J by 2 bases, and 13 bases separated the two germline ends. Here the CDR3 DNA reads TGTGCCAGCAGCTTGCCCACAGGGACCACCTACGAGCAGTACTTC. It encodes CASSLPTGTTYEQYF. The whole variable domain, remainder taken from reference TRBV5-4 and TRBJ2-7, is ETGVTQSPTHLIKTRGQQVTLRCSSQSGHNTVSWYQQALGQGPQFIFQYYREEENGRGNFPPRFSGLQFPNYSSELNVNALELDDSALYLCASSLPTGTTYEQYFGPGTRLTVT.

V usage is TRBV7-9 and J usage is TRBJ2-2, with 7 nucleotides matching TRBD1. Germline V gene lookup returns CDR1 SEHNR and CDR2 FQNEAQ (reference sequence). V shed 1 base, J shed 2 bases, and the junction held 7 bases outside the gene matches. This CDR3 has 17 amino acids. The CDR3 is CASSLVLGGSNTGELFF. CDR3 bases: TGTGCCAGCAGCTTAGTATTAGGGGGCTCCAACACCGGGGAGCTGTTTTTT.

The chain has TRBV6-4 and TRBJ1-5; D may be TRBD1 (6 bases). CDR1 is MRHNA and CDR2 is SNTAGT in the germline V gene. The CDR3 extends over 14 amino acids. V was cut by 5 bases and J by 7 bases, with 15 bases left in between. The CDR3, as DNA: TGTGCCAGCAGTCAAGGGCAGGGGTCCCAGCCCCAGCATTTT. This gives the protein CASSQGQGSQPQHF.

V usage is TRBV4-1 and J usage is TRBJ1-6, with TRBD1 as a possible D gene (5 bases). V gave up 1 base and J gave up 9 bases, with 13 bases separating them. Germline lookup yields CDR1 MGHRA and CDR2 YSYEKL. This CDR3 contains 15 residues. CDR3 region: CASSQGGGESSPLHF. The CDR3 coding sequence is TGCGCCAGCAGCCAAGGGGGAGGGGAAAGTTCACCCCTCCACTTT.

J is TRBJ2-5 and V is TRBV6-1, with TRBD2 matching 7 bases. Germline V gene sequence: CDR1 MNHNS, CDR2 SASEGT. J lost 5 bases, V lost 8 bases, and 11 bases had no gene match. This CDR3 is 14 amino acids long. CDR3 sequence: CASAHGRAGETQYF. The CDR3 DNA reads TGTGCCAGCGCCCATGGGAGGGCGGGGGAGACCCAGTACTTC.

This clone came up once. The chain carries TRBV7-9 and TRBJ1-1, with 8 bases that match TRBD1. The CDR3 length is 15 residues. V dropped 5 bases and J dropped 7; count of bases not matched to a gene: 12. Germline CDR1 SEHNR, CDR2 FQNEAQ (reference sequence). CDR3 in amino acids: CASSARDRPPGEAFF. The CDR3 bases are TGTGCCAGCAGCGCCAGGGACAGGCCTCCGGGTGAAGCTTTCTTT.

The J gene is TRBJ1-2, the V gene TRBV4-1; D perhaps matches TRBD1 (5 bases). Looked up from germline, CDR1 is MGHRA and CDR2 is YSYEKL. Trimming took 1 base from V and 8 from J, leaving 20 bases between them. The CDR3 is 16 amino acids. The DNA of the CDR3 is TGCGCCAGCAGCCAAGGAGCGTGGGCGGGGGAAATCGGCTACACCTTC. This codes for CASSQGAWAGEIGYTF.

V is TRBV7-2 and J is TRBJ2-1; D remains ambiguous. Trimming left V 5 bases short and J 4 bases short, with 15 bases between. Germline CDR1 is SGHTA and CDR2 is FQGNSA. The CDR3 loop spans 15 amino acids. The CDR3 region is CASSLIKGVYNEQFF. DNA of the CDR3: TGTGCCAGCAGCCTGATCAAGGGCGTTTACAATGAGCAGTTCTTC.